Following are 26 T cell receptor beta chains from one sample sequenced in a study of siplizumab effects on memory and regulatory T cells. Clones were read by immunoSEQ multiplex PCR, and TCRdb kept only the in-frame ones, dropping some. The sample lists over 85,000 clones, 94% occurring once. The sequenced sample consisted of non-Treg CD4+ T cells sorted from blood. The origin of the receptors is a human donor in good health.

This clone was observed once. The chain joins TRBV20-1 to TRBJ1-2; 8 bases are a match to TRBD1. Germline-derived CDR1 and CDR2 are DFQATT and SNEGSKA (reference sequence). Germline trimming cut 5 bases from V and 6 bases from J; bases unmatched to any gene: 2. This CDR3 spans 11 amino acids. The CDR3: CSAGDRNGYTF. The CDR3 DNA reads as TGCAGTGCTGGGGACAGGAATGGCTACACCTTC.

V is TRBV6-5 and J is TRBJ2-3; D remains ambiguous. V was cut by 3 bases and J by 2 bases, with 6 bases left in between. This CDR3 spans 13 amino acids. Per germline, CDR1 MNHEY and CDR2 SVGAGI. CDR3 DNA sequence: TGTGCCAGCAGTTATAGGCCCACAGATACGCAGTATTTT. Its protein is CASSYRPTDTQYF.

The chain combines TRBV19 with TRBJ1-1, with D maybe TRBD1 (6 bases). Germline loops: CDR1 LNHDA, CDR2 SQIVND (reference sequence). The CDR3 is 13 amino acids. Trimming cost V 6 bases and J 7 bases, with 15 bases left between them. The CDR3 sequence is CASSLPVGGEAFF. CDR3 nucleotide sequence: TGTGCCAGTAGCCTCCCGGTAGGGGGTGAAGCTTTCTTT.

The V call is TRBV7-9, the J call TRBJ2-5; the D is unclear. Germline V gives CDR1 SEHNR, CDR2 FQNEAQ (reference sequence). The CDR3 has 15 residues. Deletions cut 4 bases from V and 2 bases from J, with 14 bases between. CDR3 DNA sequence: TGTGCCAGCAGCTCTAAGGGCACTGCTCAAGAGACCCAGTACTTC. Amino acid sequence: CASSSKGTAQETQYF.

The rearrangement links TRBV5-1 to TRBJ2-1; 14 bases map to TRBD2. V dropped 0 bases and J dropped 12; count of bases not matched to a gene: 8. The CDR3 loop spans 16 amino acids. Germline CDR1 is SGHRS and CDR2 is YFSETQ. The CDR3 nucleotides read TGCGCCAGCAGCTTGGACCGGGGACTAGCGGGAGAAGTGCAGTTCTTC. Translated: CASSLDRGLAGEVQFF.

The rearrangement joins TRBV19 to TRBJ1-1, with 9 bases matching TRBD1. Germline-derived CDR1 and CDR2 are LNHDA and SQIVND (reference sequence). CDR3 length: 15 amino acids. The V gene end was trimmed by 4 bases and the J gene end by 2 bases; junction bases not matched to a gene: 5. The CDR3: CASSRRTGDNTEAFF. CDR3 sequence (DNA): TGTGCCAGTAGTAGACGGACAGGGGATAACACTGAAGCTTTCTTT.

In DNA form, the CDR3 reads TGTGCCAGCAGACGACTAGCGGGGGGGGTTAATGAGCAGTTCTTC. Amino acids: CASRRLAGGVNEQFF. This chain joins TRBV6-5 and TRBJ2-1; 14 bases are a match to TRBD2. CDR1 and CDR2 from the germline V gene are MNHEY and SVGAGI. This CDR3 has 15 amino acids. Trimming removed 6 bases from V and 7 bases from J; junction bases left unmatched: 5.

This clone was observed a single time. The chain combines TRBV5-1 with TRBJ2-3, with TRBD1 matching 8 bases. This CDR3 comprises 16 residues. Germline V CDR1 and CDR2: SGHRS, YFSETQ. J lost 0 bases, V lost 1 base, and 4 bases had no gene match. The CDR3 here is CASSLLGQGSTDTQYF. The CDR3 DNA is TGCGCCAGCAGCTTGTTAGGACAGGGTAGCACAGATACGCAGTATTTT. Combining the CDR3 with reference TRBV5-1 and TRBJ2-3 gives the whole variable domain KAGVTQTPRYLIKTRGQQVTLSCSPISGHRSVSWYQQTPGQGLQFLFEYFSETQRNKGNFPGRFSGRQFSNSRSEMNVSTLELGDSALYLCASSLLGQGSTDTQYFGPGTRLTVL.

The gene calls are TRBV19 and TRBJ1-2; TRBD1 aligns across 9 bases. The CDR3 is 13 amino acids. The ends lost 3 bases at V and 7 bases at J; junction bases unmatched: 3. CDR1 is LNHDA, CDR2 SQIVND, per germline (reference sequence). The CDR3 region has the DNA TGTGCCAGTAGTATCACAGGGGGCCTTGGCTACACCTTC. Protein: CASSITGGLGYTF. The complete variable domain, with remaining parts taken from reference TRBV19 and TRBJ1-2, reads DGGITQSPKYLFRKEGQNVTLSCEQNLNHDAMYWYRQDPGQGLRLIYYSQIVNDFQKGDIAEGYSVSREKKESFPLTVTSAQKNPTAFYLCASSITGGLGYTFGSGTRLTVV.

This clone was counted between two and nine times. The chain is built from TRBV15 and TRBJ2-2, with D maybe TRBD2 (6 bases). The CDR3 spans 15 residues. Germline CDR1 and CDR2: LNHNV and YYDKDF (reference sequence). V was pared by 1 base and J by 4 bases, with 10 bases between. CDR3 sequence (DNA): TGTGCCACCAGCAGAGTTTTGGGGGGCACCGGGGAGCTGTTTTTT. Its translation: CATSRVLGGTGELFF.

In this sample, this clone turned up once. The V call is TRBV25-1, the J call TRBJ2-7; TRBD1 agrees at 9 bases. Germline V gene data show CDR1 as MGHDK and CDR2 as SYGVNS. V shed 1 base and J 6 bases; nucleotides not matched to a gene: 10. The CDR3 is 16 residues long. CDR3 residues: CASSESRGTGGSEQYF. CDR3 coding DNA: TGTGCCAGCAGTGAATCAAGGGGTACAGGGGGCTCCGAGCAGTACTTC.

The V and J genes are TRBV9 and TRBJ2-7, with 8 bases that match TRBD1. The CDR3 runs 13 residues. V shed 3 bases, J shed 4 bases, and the junction held 3 bases outside the gene matches. Looked up from germline, CDR1 is SGDLS and CDR2 is YYNGEE. The CDR3 DNA reads as TGTGCCAGCAGCGGGCGGACAGGGTACGAGCAGTACTTC. The encoded protein is CASSGRTGYEQYF.

The chain links TRBV27 to TRBJ2-5; D is unclear. In germline, CDR1 is MNHEY, CDR2 SMNVEV (reference sequence). The CDR3 loop spans 13 amino acids. V lost 6 bases and J 2 bases, leaving 10 bases between the germline ends. The CDR3 spells CASSGTLQETQYF. The DNA of the CDR3 is TGTGCCAGCAGCGGAACACTACAAGAGACCCAGTACTTC.

The chain uses TRBV4-1 and TRBJ1-5; 7 nucleotides match TRBD1. This CDR3 is built from 17 residues. Losses at the gene ends were 4 bases for V and 4 bases for J; bases not matched to a gene: 13. Germline V CDR1 and CDR2: MGHRA, YSYEKL. The CDR3 DNA reads as TGCGCCAGCAGCCCAGCGGATCAGGGGGATAGAAATCAGCCCCAGCATTTT. This gives the protein CASSPADQGDRNQPQHF.

This CDR3 reads CASSRSGGPYNEQFF. The CDR3 DNA is TGTGCCAGCAGCCGTAGCGGGGGACCGTACAATGAGCAGTTCTTC. This rearrangement joins TRBV5-4 to TRBJ2-1, with 9 bases matching TRBD2. The germline V gene has CDR1 SGHNT and CDR2 YYREEE (reference sequence). The CDR3 covers 15 residues. The junction had 6 bases not matched to a gene; V was cut back by 4 bases and J by 4 bases.

V and J are TRBV4-1 and TRBJ1-1; 8 bases map to TRBD1. The ends lost 4 bases at V and 1 base at J; junction bases unmatched: 5. This CDR3 has 15 amino acids. Germline assignment: CDR1 MGHRA and CDR2 YSYEKL. The CDR3 nucleotides are TGCGCCAGCAGCCCATGGACAGGGTCGAACACTGAAGCTTTCTTT. As protein: CASSPWTGSNTEAFF.

The chain couples TRBV29-1 to TRBJ1-1, with a tentative D call TRBD1 (5 bases). This CDR3 has 15 residues. Germline-derived CDR1 and CDR2 are SQVTM and ANQGSEA. Trimming removed 7 bases from V and 0 bases from J, with 18 bases in between. The CDR3 DNA reads TGCAGCGCCAGGTCAGGGAACCTCATGAACACTGAAGCTTTCTTT. Residues: CSARSGNLMNTEAFF.

The chain employs TRBV2 and TRBJ2-1, with 11 bases identical to TRBD2. Germline lookup yields CDR1 SNHLY and CDR2 FYNNEI. The CDR3 contains 17 residues. Losses at the gene ends were 7 bases for V and 6 bases for J; bases not matched to a gene: 14. The CDR3 DNA follows: TGTGCCAGCAACCAAGCCTTACTAGCGGGAGTATCCAATGAGCAGTTCTTC. As protein: CASNQALLAGVSNEQFF.

The chain is built from TRBV9 and TRBJ1-3; weak D call: TRBD1 (5 bases). Between the trimmed V and J ends, which lost 4 bases and 0 bases, there was a span of 14 bases. There are 16 residues in the CDR3. Germline CDR1 is SGDLS and CDR2 is YYNGEE. CDR3 DNA sequence: TGTGCCAGCAGCTTCACAGACAGCAGCTCTGGAAACACCATATATTTT. This sequence encodes CASSFTDSSSGNTIYF.

The rearrangement links TRBV7-3 to TRBJ2-5; the match to TRBD1 covers 7 bases. Germline V lookup: CDR1 SGHTA, CDR2 FQGTGA. V trimming: 5 bases; J trimming: 5 bases; junction bases outside the gene matches: 11. The CDR3 spans 15 residues. CDR3 DNA sequence: TGTGCCAGCAGCCGATTGACAGGGCCGAGGGAGACCCAGTACTTC. This encodes CASSRLTGPRETQYF. Full variable domain (outside the CDR3, taken from reference TRBV7-3 and TRBJ2-5): GAGVSQTPSNKVTEKGKYVELRCDPISGHTALYWYRQSLGQGPEFLIYFQGTGAADDSGLPNDRFFAVRPEGSVSTLKIQRTERGDSAVYLCASSRLTGPRETQYFGPGTRLLVL.

The count of this clone is one. The V and J genes are TRBV10-3 and TRBJ1-6, with D possibly TRBD1 on 6 matching bases. V was shortened by 2 bases and J by 7 bases, with 9 bases between the two germline ends. CDR1 ENHRY and CDR2 SYGVKD come from the germline V gene. This CDR3 contains 14 residues. CDR3 sequence reads: CAISETGNNSPLHF. CDR3 DNA sequence: TGTGCCATCAGTGAGACAGGGAACAATTCACCCCTCCACTTT.

The J gene is TRBJ1-1, the V gene TRBV29-1; TRBD1 is a possible D gene (5 bases). Germline assignment: CDR1 SQVTM and CDR2 ANQGSEA. The CDR3 spans 12 residues. V dropped 4 bases and J dropped 4 bases, with 10 bases sitting between them. CDR3 DNA: TGCAGCGTTGTTTCCAGGGCCACTGAAGCTTTCTTT. It yields the protein CSVVSRATEAFF.

The chain joins TRBV6-5 to TRBJ1-3, with no clear D. The CDR3 covers 11 residues. Trimming cost V 2 bases and J 7 bases, with 3 bases left between them. The germline gives CDR1 MNHEY, CDR2 SVGAGI. For the CDR3, the DNA is TGTGCCAGCAGTTACCTCAACACCATATATTTT. Translating gives CASSYLNTIYF.

The chain employs TRBV4-1 and TRBJ2-1, with no clear D. With 2 bases removed from V and 7 bases from J, the gap between germline ends came to 12 bases. This CDR3 spans 14 amino acids. CDR1 is MGHRA, CDR2 YSYEKL, per germline. CDR3 bases: TGCGCCAGCAGCCAAAATCACATGGGAAATGAGCAGTTCTTC. It yields the protein CASSQNHMGNEQFF.

This clone has only a few counts. This sequence joins TRBV27 and TRBJ1-5; 9 bases agree with TRBD1. This CDR3 is 14 amino acids long. Looked up from germline, CDR1 is MNHEY and CDR2 is SMNVEV (reference sequence). Trimming took 1 base from V and 7 from J; bases not matched to a gene: 2. For the CDR3, the DNA is TGTGCCAGCAGTTTATTGGGACAGGGCCAGCCCCAGCATTTT. It specifies CASSLLGQGQPQHF.

The chain combines TRBV5-1 with TRBJ2-1; 9 positions agree with TRBD2. V shed 4 bases and J 5 bases; nucleotides not matched to a gene: 7. This CDR3 is built from 15 residues. Germline V gene lookup returns CDR1 SGHRS and CDR2 YFSETQ. The CDR3 here is CASSPGSGGHNEQFF. Written as DNA, the CDR3 is TGCGCCAGCAGCCCGGGCAGCGGGGGGCACAATGAGCAGTTCTTC.